One and the same sample provided the 21 T cell receptor beta chains below, sequenced in a study of technical replicates of blood from a handful of donors. Produced via immunoSEQ multiplex PCR; TCRdb's table is partial and in-frame only. The table records 79,000 or so clones, around 90% of them present only once. Sequencing was carried out using T cells isolated from PBMCs. All receptors derive from a human donor in good health.

The chain is built from TRBV19 and TRBJ2-7; no definite D call. V was cut by 0 bases and J by 6 bases, with 9 bases left in between. This CDR3 has 13 residues. The V gene's germline CDR1 is LNHDA and CDR2 SQIVND (reference sequence). The CDR3 reads CASSIDQAGEQYF. CDR3 DNA: TGTGCCAGTAGTATAGATCAAGCTGGCGAGCAGTACTTC.

This clone was picked up one time. This chain connects TRBV6-1 to TRBJ1-5; D is undetermined. Germline V gene sequence: CDR1 MNHNS, CDR2 SASEGT. V was cut by 2 bases and J by 7 bases, with 9 bases left in between. This CDR3 is 13 amino acids long. CDR3 DNA: TGTGCCAGCAGTGAAATGACTCGCCAGCCCCAGCATTTT. This encodes CASSEMTRQPQHF.

V is TRBV18 and J is TRBJ1-3; D is unresolved. The germline CDR1 and CDR2 sequences are KGHSH and LQKENI. The CDR3 loop spans 15 amino acids. Between the trimmed V and J ends, which lost 6 bases and 0 bases, there was a span of 12 bases. Here the CDR3 DNA reads TGTGCCAGCTCTCGAGATGTTTCCTCTGGAAACACCATATATTTT. This sequence encodes CASSRDVSSGNTIYF. The variable domain in full, with the rest retrieved from reference TRBV18 and TRBJ1-3, is NAGVMQNPRHLVRRRGQEARLRCSPMKGHSHVYWYRQLPEEGLKFMVYLQKENIIDESGMPKERFSAEFPKEGPSILRIQQVVRGDSAAYFCASSRDVSSGNTIYFGEGSWLTVV.

The chain links TRBV29-1 to TRBJ1-1; 9 positions match TRBD1. J was trimmed by 3 bases and V by 5 bases; bases with no gene match: 4. From germline, CDR1 is SQVTM and CDR2 ANQGSEA. This CDR3 has 13 residues. The CDR3 region has the DNA TGCAGCGTTCTAACAGGGGGCTACACTGAAGCTTTCTTT. It encodes CSVLTGGYTEAFF.

The rearrangement uses TRBV7-2 and TRBJ2-3, with D possibly being TRBD2 (5 bases). Germline V gene sequence: CDR1 SGHTA, CDR2 FQGNSA. The CDR3 runs to 15 residues. Trimming pared 2 bases from V and 5 bases from J, leaving 14 bases between. Written as DNA, the CDR3 is TGTGCCAGCAGCTTATCTTTGGGGAGTGGAGATACGCAGTATTTT. The encoded protein is CASSLSLGSGDTQYF.

This chain uses TRBV25-1 with TRBJ1-1; 7 nucleotides align to TRBD1. With V trimmed by 1 base and J by 6 bases, 11 bases remained unmatched. In germline, CDR1 is MGHDK, CDR2 SYGVNS. CDR3 length equals 16 residues. CDR3 amino acids: CASSELTTGDEAEAFF. The DNA of the CDR3 is TGTGCCAGCAGTGAATTAACAACAGGGGACGAGGCTGAAGCTTTCTTT.

The chain recombines TRBV7-9 with TRBJ1-1; D possibly corresponds to TRBD1 (6 bases). V was shortened by 6 bases and J by 4 bases, with 21 bases between the two germline ends. The CDR3 spans 16 residues. Germline V CDR1 and CDR2: SEHNR, FQNEAQ (reference sequence). The CDR3 nucleotides are TGTGCCAGCAGTTCAACCCGGGACACCTTTTCCACTGAAGCTTTCTTT. This gives the protein CASSSTRDTFSTEAFF.

The count of this clone is one. This chain joins TRBV9 and TRBJ2-1, with 11 bases fitting TRBD2. CDR1 and CDR2 (germline): SGDLS, YYNGEE. This CDR3 is built from 19 residues. The junction had 10 bases not matched to a gene; V was cut back by 2 bases and J by 0 bases. As DNA, the CDR3 is TGTGCCAGCAGCGTGAGCGGGACTAGCGGAACAGACTCCTACAATGAGCAGTTCTTC. Its protein product is CASSVSGTSGTDSYNEQFF.

In its sample, this clone was seen once. The chain has TRBV19 and TRBJ1-1; 8 positions match TRBD1. V shed 2 bases and J 0 bases; nucleotides not matched to a gene: 2. This CDR3 region has 15 residues. Germline loops: CDR1 LNHDA, CDR2 SQIVND (reference sequence). The CDR3, as DNA: TGTGCCAGTAGTATAAGGACAGGGATGAACACTGAAGCTTTCTTT. Amino acid sequence: CASSIRTGMNTEAFF.

The J gene is TRBJ2-5, the V gene TRBV12-5; 8 bases map to TRBD1. The CDR3 consists of 14 residues. V lost 4 bases to trimming and J lost 5 bases; unmatched junction nucleotides: 6. Germline V gene data show CDR1 as LGHNT and CDR2 as FRNRAP. DNA of the CDR3: TGTGCTAGTGGTTCTAACAGGGGGTTTGAGACCCAGTACTTC. Translating gives CASGSNRGFETQYF.

V is TRBV5-4 and J is TRBJ2-1; 13 nucleotides line up with TRBD2. The CDR3 is 17 residues long. V was pared by 6 bases and J by 7 bases, with 13 bases of the junction left unmatched. Germline values: CDR1 SGHNT, CDR2 YYREEE (reference sequence). The CDR3 sequence is CASTSALGTSGINEQFF. The CDR3, as DNA: TGTGCCAGCACTTCCGCCTTAGGGACTAGCGGGATAAATGAGCAGTTCTTC.

This clone appeared a single time. This chain uses TRBV7-2 with TRBJ1-1; D may be TRBD1 (6 bases). The length of the CDR3 is 15 residues. V was shortened by 4 bases and J by 0 bases, with 12 bases between the two germline ends. The germline gives CDR1 SGHTA, CDR2 FQGNSA. CDR3 coding DNA: TGTGCCAGCAGCTCCGGACAGTTCATGAACACTGAAGCTTTCTTT. Protein: CASSSGQFMNTEAFF.

V is TRBV5-1 and J is TRBJ2-5; 8 bases line up with TRBD2. Trimming took 3 bases from V and 5 from J; bases not matched to a gene: 6. Germline V gene lookup returns CDR1 SGHRS and CDR2 YFSETQ. This CDR3 comprises 14 residues. The CDR3 DNA reads TGCGCCAGCAGCTCCGGGAGGGGATTGGAGACCCAGTACTTC. It is translated as CASSSGRGLETQYF.

The V and J genes are TRBV28 and TRBJ2-1; TRBD2 matches 13 bases. Germline trimming cut 6 bases from V and 1 base from J; bases unmatched to any gene: 3. Germline V gene lookup returns CDR1 MDHEN and CDR2 SYDVKM. CDR3 length equals 16 residues. The CDR3 coding sequence is TGTGCCAGCAGGGGACTAGCGGGATGGTCCTACAATGAGCAGTTCTTC. It encodes CASRGLAGWSYNEQFF. Full variable domain (outside the CDR3, taken from reference TRBV28 and TRBJ2-1): DVKVTQSSRYLVKRTGEKVFLECVQDMDHENMFWYRQDPGLGLRLIYFSYDVKMKEKGDIPEGYSVSREKKERFSLILESASTNQTSMYLCASRGLAGWSYNEQFFGPGTRLTVL.

V usage is TRBV7-9 and J usage is TRBJ1-2, with D hard to call. Germline V gene lookup returns CDR1 SEHNR and CDR2 FQNEAQ (reference sequence). The CDR3 extends over 14 amino acids. V was shortened by 3 bases and J by 1 base, with 9 bases between the two germline ends. The CDR3 spells CASSLEFDNYGYTF. As DNA, the CDR3 is TGTGCCAGCAGCTTGGAGTTCGATAACTATGGCTACACCTTC.

The chain uses TRBV30 and TRBJ2-1, with 8 bases lining up with TRBD2. CDR3 size: 15 residues. CDR1 is GTSNPN, CDR2 SVGIG, per germline (reference sequence). The trim removed 2 bases at V and 2 bases at J, leaving 5 bases unmatched. The CDR3 here is CAWSRASGPYNEQFF. The CDR3 DNA sequence: TGTGCCTGGAGTAGGGCTAGCGGGCCCTACAATGAGCAGTTCTTC. The full variable domain, rest sourced from reference TRBV30 and TRBJ2-1, is SQTIHQWPATLVQPVGSPLSLECTVEGTSNPNLYWYRQAAGRGLQLLFYSVGIGQISSEVPQNLSASRPQDRQFILSSKKLLLSDSGFYLCAWSRASGPYNEQFFGPGTRLTVL.

This chain connects TRBV5-1 to TRBJ2-7; D uncertain. This CDR3 spans 13 amino acids. Trimming shortened V by 2 bases and J by 3 bases, and 9 bases separated the two germline ends. CDR1 is SGHRS and CDR2 is YFSETQ in the germline V gene. CDR3 sequence (DNA): TGCGCCAGCAGCTTTAACAGAAACTACGAGCAGTACTTC. Protein product: CASSFNRNYEQYF. Filled out from reference TRBV5-1 and TRBJ2-7, the complete variable domain reads KAGVTQTPRYLIKTRGQQVTLSCSPISGHRSVSWYQQTPGQGLQFLFEYFSETQRNKGNFPGRFSGRQFSNSRSEMNVSTLELGDSALYLCASSFNRNYEQYFGPGTRLTVT.

In its sample, this clone was seen once. This CDR3 is CASSIGLPGQTYEQYF. In DNA, the CDR3 is TGTGCCAGTAGTATAGGGCTGCCGGGACAGACATACGAGCAGTACTTC. The chain is built from TRBV19 and TRBJ2-7, with 7 bases that match TRBD1. This CDR3 comprises 16 residues. V shed 1 base and J 4 bases; nucleotides not matched to a gene: 10. Germline CDR1 reads LNHDA; CDR2 reads SQIVND (reference sequence).

The chain links TRBV2 to TRBJ1-5; 9 nucleotides line up with TRBD1. V lost 6 bases to trimming and J lost 2 bases; unmatched junction nucleotides: 5. Germline V gives CDR1 SNHLY, CDR2 FYNNEI. CDR3 length: 15 amino acids. As DNA, the CDR3 is TGTGCCAGCAGAATGGGACAGGGTGGCAATCAGCCCCAGCATTTT. Amino acids: CASRMGQGGNQPQHF.

The rearrangement uses TRBV5-4 and TRBJ2-6; 7 nucleotides align to TRBD1. V gave up 5 bases and J gave up 2 bases; unmatched junction bases: 4. Germline V gene sequence: CDR1 SGHNT, CDR2 YYREEE (reference sequence). This CDR3 region has 15 residues. CDR3 sequence (DNA): TGTGCCAGCAGTTTAGGGGGCGCTGGGGCCAACGTCCTGACTTTC. Translated, it gives CASSLGGAGANVLTF. The full variable domain, in which reference TRBV5-4 and TRBJ2-6 provide the parts outside the CDR3, is ETGVTQSPTHLIKTRGQQVTLRCSSQSGHNTVSWYQQALGQGPQFIFQYYREEENGRGNFPPRFSGLQFPNYSSELNVNALELDDSALYLCASSLGGAGANVLTFGAGSRLTVL.

This clone was counted a single time. The V gene is TRBV4-3, the J gene TRBJ1-4, with 8 bases aligning to TRBD1. Germline CDR1 and CDR2: LGHNA and YSLEER. The CDR3 has 12 amino acids. V dropped 8 bases and J dropped 7; count of bases not matched to a gene: 3. CDR3 sequence (DNA): TGCGCCAGCCGAGGGACAGGTGAAAAACTGTTTTTT. It encodes CASRGTGEKLFF.